This record looks at one T cell receptor beta chain sequence and its context. These data originate in a study of blood T cell repertoires in COVID-19. Study-wide context: Specimens from acute and convalescent COVID-19 originated in the United States, Italy and Spain. In each case, the material was cDNA or gDNA derived from T cells, B-cell-depleted T cells, or PBMCs.

Study processing details: Estimation of nucleated cell counts relied on the amplification of reference gene primers. Method: immunoSEQ multiplex PCR; TCRdb's copy keeps in-frame clones and lacks some. The DNA gave D and trimming, while V, J and clone size come from that table. The sample has 95,000 to 100,000 clones; approximately 92% are singletons. V lost 3 bases and J lost 1; bases outside the gene matches: 2. Looked up from germline, CDR1 is MGHRA and CDR2 is YSYEKL. The CDR3 extends over 15 amino acids. Sequenced material: peripheral blood. The TCR originated in a man in his fifties with active COVID-19. This rearrangement joins TRBV4-1 to TRBJ1-5; 8 bases are shared with TRBD1. This CDR3 is CASSHDRGSNQPQHF. The CDR3 coding sequence is TGCGCCAGCAGCCATGACAGGGGAAGCAATCAGCCCCAGCATTTT.